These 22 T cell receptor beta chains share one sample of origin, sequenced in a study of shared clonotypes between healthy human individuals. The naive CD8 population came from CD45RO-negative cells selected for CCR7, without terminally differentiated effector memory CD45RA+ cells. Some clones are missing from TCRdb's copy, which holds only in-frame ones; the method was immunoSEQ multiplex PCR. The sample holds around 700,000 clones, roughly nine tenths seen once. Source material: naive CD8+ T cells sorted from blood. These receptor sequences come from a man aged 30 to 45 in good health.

CDR3 region: CASSLGTAGNQPQHF. Written as DNA, the CDR3 is TGTGCCAGCAGCTTGGGGACAGCGGGCAATCAGCCCCAGCATTTT. This chain connects TRBV7-8 to TRBJ1-5; TRBD1 matches 7 bases. The CDR3 is made up of 15 amino acids. CDR1 and CDR2 (germline): SGHVS, FQNEAQ. With 3 bases clipped from V and 2 bases from J, the junction kept 4 bases outside the gene matches.

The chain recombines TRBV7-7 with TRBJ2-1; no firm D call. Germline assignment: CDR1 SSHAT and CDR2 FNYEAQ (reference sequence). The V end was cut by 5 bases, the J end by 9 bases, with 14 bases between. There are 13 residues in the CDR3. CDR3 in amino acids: CASSPDRSGEQFF. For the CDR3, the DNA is TGTGCCAGCAGCCCAGATCGGAGTGGTGAGCAGTTCTTC.

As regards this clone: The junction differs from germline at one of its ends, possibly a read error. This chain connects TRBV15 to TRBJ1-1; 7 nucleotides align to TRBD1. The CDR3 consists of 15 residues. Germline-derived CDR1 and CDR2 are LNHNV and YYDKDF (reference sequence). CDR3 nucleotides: TGTACCACCAGCGGATACAGGGGAGGGAACACTGAAGCTTTCTTT. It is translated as CTTSGYRGGNTEAFF.

The CDR3 here is CATSRGEGGAFQNIQYF. CDR3 DNA sequence: TGTGCCACCAGCAGAGGGGAAGGGGGCGCATTCCAAAACATTCAGTACTTC. This chain joins TRBV15 and TRBJ2-4, with 7 nucleotides matching TRBD1. The CDR3 loop spans 17 amino acids. CDR1 and CDR2 from the germline V gene are LNHNV and YYDKDF (reference sequence). J lost 5 bases, V lost 1 base, and 11 bases had no gene match.

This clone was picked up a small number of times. This chain's CDR3 is CASKAISGTLRYEQYF. CDR3 sequence (DNA): TGTGCCAGCAAGGCTATCAGCGGGACGCTGCGGTACGAGCAGTACTTC. J is TRBJ2-7 and V is TRBV27; 7 nucleotides match TRBD2. The trim removed 7 bases at V and 4 bases at J, leaving 16 bases unmatched. CDR1 and CDR2 (germline): MNHEY, SMNVEV (reference sequence). The CDR3 loop spans 16 amino acids.

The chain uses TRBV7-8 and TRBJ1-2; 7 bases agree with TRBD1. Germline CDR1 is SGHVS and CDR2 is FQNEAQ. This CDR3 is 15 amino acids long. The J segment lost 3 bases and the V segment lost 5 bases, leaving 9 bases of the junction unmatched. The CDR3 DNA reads TGTGCCAGCAGCGAATGGGCAGGGGGGGACTATGGCTACACCTTC. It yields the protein CASSEWAGGDYGYTF.

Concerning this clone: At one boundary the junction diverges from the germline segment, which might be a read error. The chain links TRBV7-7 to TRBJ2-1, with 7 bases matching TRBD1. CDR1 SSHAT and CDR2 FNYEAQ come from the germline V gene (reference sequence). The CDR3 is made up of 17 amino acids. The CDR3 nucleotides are TGTGCTAGCAGCCCGTTGGACAGGCAGAGCTCCTACAATGAGCAGTTCTTC. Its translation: CASSPLDRQSSYNEQFF.

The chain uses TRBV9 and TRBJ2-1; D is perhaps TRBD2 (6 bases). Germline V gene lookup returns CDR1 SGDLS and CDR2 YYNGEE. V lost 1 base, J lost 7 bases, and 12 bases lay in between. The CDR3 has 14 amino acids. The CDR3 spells CASSVTGGMNEQFF. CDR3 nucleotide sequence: TGTGCCAGCAGCGTAACTGGCGGGATGAATGAGCAGTTCTTC. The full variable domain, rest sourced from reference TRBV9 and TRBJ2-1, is DSGVTQTPKHLITATGQRVTLRCSPRSGDLSVYWYQQSLDQGLQFLIQYYNGEERAKGNILERFSAQQFPDLHSELNLSSLELGDSALYFCASSVTGGMNEQFFGPGTRLTVL.

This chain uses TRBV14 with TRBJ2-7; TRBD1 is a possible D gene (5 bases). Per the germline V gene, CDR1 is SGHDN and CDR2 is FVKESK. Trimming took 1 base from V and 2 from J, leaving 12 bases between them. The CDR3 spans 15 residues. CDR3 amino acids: CASSQGIAGTYEQYF. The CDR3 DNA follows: TGTGCCAGCAGCCAAGGAATCGCAGGGACCTACGAGCAGTACTTC.

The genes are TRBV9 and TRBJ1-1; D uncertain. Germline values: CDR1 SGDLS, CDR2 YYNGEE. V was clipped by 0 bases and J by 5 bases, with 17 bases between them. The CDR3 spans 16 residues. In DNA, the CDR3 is TGTGCCAGCAGCGTAGGTAATAGTTTTCTCCGGACTGAAGCTTTCTTT. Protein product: CASSVGNSFLRTEAFF.

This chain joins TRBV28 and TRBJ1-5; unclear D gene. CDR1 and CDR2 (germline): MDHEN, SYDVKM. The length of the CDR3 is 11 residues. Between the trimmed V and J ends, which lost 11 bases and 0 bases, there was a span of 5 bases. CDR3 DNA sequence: TGTGCCTGTAATAGCAATCAGCCCCAGCATTTT. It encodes CACNSNQPQHF.

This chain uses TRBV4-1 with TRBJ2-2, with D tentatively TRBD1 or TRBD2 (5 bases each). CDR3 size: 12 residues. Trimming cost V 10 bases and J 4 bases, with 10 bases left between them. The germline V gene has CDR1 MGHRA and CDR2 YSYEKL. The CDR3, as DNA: TGCGCCATTGGGGGATTCACCGGGGAGCTGTTTTTT. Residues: CAIGGFTGELFF.

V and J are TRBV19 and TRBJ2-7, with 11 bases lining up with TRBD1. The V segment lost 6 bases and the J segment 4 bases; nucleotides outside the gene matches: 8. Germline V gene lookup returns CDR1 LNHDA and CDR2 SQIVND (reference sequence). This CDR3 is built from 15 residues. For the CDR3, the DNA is TGTGCCAGTAGCAGTGCCGGGACAGGGGGTTACGAGCAGTACTTC. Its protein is CASSSAGTGGYEQYF.

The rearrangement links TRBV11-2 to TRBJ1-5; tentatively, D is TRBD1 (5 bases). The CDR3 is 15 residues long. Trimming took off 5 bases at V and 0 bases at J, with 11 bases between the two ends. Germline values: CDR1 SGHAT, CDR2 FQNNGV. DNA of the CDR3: TGTGCCAGCAGCGTCACAGGAGATAGCAATCAGCCCCAGCATTTT. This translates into CASSVTGDSNQPQHF.

For the CDR3, the DNA is TGTGCCAGCAGTCCTGACTCTAGCGGGACCTACGAGCAGTACTTC. It encodes CASSPDSSGTYEQYF. The chain carries TRBV28 and TRBJ2-7; 9 bases fit TRBD2. The CDR3 length is 15 residues. Germline CDR1 MDHEN, CDR2 SYDVKM. Unmatched junction bases numbered 7, after V lost 5 bases and J lost 2 bases.

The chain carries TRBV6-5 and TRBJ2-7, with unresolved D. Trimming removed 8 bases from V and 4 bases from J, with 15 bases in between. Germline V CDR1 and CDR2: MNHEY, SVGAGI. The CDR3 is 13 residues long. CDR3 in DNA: TGTGCCAGCGGGGTGTCCCTATTGTACGAGCAGTACTTC. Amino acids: CASGVSLLYEQYF.

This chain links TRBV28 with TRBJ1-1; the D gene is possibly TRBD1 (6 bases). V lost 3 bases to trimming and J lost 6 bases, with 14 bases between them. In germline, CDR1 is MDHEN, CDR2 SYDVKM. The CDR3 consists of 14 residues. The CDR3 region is CASSFIGGRSEAFF. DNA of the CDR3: TGTGCCAGCAGTTTTATAGGGGGGAGGTCTGAAGCTTTCTTT.

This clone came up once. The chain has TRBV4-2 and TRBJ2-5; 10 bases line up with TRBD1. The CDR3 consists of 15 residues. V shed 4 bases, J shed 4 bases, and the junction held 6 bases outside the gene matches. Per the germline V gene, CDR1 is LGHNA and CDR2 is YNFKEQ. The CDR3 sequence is CASSLVDRGRETQYF. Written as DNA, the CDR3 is TGTGCCAGCAGCCTAGTAGACAGGGGGCGAGAGACCCAGTACTTC.

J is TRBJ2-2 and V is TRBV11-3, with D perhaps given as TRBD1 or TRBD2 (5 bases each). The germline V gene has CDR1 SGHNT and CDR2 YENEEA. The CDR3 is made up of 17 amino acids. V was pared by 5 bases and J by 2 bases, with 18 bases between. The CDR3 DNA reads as TGTGCCAGCAGCCCACCCCCGGGGACCTTAAACACCGGGGAGCTGTTTTTT. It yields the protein CASSPPPGTLNTGELFF.

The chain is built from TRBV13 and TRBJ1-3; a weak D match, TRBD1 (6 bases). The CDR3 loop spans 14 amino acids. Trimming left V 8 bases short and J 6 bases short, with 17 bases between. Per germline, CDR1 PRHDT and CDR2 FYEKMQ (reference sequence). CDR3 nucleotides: TGTGCCAGCTTGAGGGGGAAATTGGAAAACACCATATATTTT. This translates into CASLRGKLENTIYF. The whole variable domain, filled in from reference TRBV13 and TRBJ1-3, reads AAGVIQSPRHLIKEKRETATLKCYPIPRHDTVYWYQQGPGQDPQFLISFYEKMQSDKGSIPDRFSAQQFSDYHSELNMSSLELGDSALYFCASLRGKLENTIYFGEGSWLTVV.

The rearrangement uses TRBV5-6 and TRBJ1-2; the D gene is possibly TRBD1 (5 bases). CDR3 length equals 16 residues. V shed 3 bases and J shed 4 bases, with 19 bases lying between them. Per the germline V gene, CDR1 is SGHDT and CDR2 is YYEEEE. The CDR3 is CASSSGQAGILYGYTF. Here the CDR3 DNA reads TGTGCCAGCAGCTCCGGCCAGGCAGGGATACTCTATGGCTACACCTTC.

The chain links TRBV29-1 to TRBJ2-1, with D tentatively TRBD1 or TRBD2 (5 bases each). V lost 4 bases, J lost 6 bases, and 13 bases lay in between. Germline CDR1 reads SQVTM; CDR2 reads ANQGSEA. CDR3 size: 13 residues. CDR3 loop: CSVVQRGGNEQFF. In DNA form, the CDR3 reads TGCAGCGTTGTCCAGCGTGGGGGCAATGAGCAGTTCTTC.